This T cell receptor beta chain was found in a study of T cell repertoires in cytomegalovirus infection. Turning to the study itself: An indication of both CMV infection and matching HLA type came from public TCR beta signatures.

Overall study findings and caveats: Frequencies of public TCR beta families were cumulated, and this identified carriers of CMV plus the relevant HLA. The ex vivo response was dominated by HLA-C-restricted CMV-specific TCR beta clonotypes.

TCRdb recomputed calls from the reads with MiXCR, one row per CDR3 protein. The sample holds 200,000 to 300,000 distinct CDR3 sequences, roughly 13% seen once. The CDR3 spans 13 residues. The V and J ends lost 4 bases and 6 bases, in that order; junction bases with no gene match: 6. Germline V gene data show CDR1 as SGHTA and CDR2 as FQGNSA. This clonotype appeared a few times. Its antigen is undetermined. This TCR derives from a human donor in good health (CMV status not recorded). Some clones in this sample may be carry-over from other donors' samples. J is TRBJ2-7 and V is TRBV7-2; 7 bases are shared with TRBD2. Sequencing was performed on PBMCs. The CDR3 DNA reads TGTGCCAGCAGCTATGGACTAGTGGCCGAGCAGTACTTC. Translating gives CASSYGLVAEQYF. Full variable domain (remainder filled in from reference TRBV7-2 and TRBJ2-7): GAGVSQSPSNKVTEKGKDVELRCDPISGHTALYWYRQSLGQGLEFLIYFQGNSAPDKSGLPSDRFSAERTGGSVSTLTIQRTQQEDSAVYLCASSYGLVAEQYFGPGTRLTVT.